This TCR beta chain was profiled in a study of metastatic and nonmetastatic thyroid tumors. On the study more broadly: Samples came from malignant and benign thyroid patients, and repertoires were compared across blood and tumor or nodule tissue.

TCRdb ran MiXCR on the PCR reads. The sample comprises roughly 70,000 clones, 18% of which are singletons, and over 10% rests with the top ten. V dropped 3 bases and J dropped 7 bases, with 15 bases sitting between them. The CDR3 extends over 14 amino acids. CDR1 and CDR2 (germline): ENHRY, SYGVKD. This clone was counted many times. Thyroid surgery was preceded by no treatment in any patient. The chain combines TRBV10-3 with TRBJ2-5; D may be TRBD2 (5 bases). The receptor was isolated from a female donor with papillary thyroid cancer or a benign thyroid nodule (not recorded which). Some clones in this sample may be carry-over from other donors' samples. Sequenced input: blood. CDR3 region: CAISDSSGERTQYF. DNA for the CDR3: TGTGCCATCAGTGACAGCAGCGGTGAAAGGACCCAGTACTTC.